This TCR beta chain was captured in a study of blood T cell repertoires in COVID-19. Study-level information: There were acute and convalescent COVID-19 samples, and they came from the United States, Italy and Spain.

Per the authors' pipeline: Amplification from reference gene primers served as the basis for estimated nucleated cell counts. Sequenced by immunoSEQ multiplex PCR; TCRdb stores in-frame clones only, minus some. V and J calls and clone size are as listed in that table; D and trimming were resolved from the DNA. The profile shows some 100,000 clones, 88% of them singletons. This clone was recorded only once. The clonotype was recovered from a woman in her seventies with acute or convalescent COVID-19. What was sequenced was peripheral blood.

The DNA for the CDR3 is TGCAGTGCTAGTGTCAGTAACTATGGCTACACCTTC. Encoded protein: CSASVSNYGYTF. This chain uses TRBV20-1 with TRBJ1-2; no clear D gene. The CDR3 length is 12 residues. Per the germline V gene, CDR1 is DFQATT and CDR2 is SNEGSKA (reference sequence). V was shortened by 3 bases and J by 1 base, with 6 bases between the two germline ends.